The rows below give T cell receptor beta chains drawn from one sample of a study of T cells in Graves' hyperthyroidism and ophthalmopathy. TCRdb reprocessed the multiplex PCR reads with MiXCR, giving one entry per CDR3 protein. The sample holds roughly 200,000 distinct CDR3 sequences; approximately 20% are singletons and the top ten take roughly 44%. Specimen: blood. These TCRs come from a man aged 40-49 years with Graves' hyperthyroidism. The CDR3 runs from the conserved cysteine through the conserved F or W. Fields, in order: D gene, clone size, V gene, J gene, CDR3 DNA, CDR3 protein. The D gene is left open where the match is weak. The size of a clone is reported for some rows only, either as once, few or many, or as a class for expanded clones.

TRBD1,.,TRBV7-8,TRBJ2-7,TGTGCCAGCAGCCCCCGCGGGACAGGGAGTGTAGAGCAGTACTTC,CASSPRGTGSVEQYF
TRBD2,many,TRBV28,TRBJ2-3,TGTGCCAGCAGTTCGGGCGGGGGGGCCGGAGATACGCAGTATTTT,CASSSGGGAGDTQYF
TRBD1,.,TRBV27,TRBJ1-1,TGTGCCAGCAGTGCCGCGACAGGGAGAACTGAAGCTTTCTTT,CASSAATGRTEAFF
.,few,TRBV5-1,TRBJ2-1,TGCGCCAGCAGCTTGGACAGGAGATACAATGAGCAGTTCTTC,CASSLDRRYNEQFF
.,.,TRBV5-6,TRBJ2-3,TGTGCCAGCAGCCCCCGGGGTGGGAAGGACCAAGATACGCAGTATTTT,CASSPRGGKDQDTQYF
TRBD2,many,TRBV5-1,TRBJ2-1,TGCGCCAGCAGCTTGGCACTAGCGGGCAACTATGAGCAGTTCTTC,CASSLALAGNYEQFF
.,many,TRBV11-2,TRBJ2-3,TGTGCCAGCAGCTTGTTTGGGACAGATACGCAGTATTTT,CASSLFGTDTQYF
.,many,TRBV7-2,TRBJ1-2,TGTGCCAGCAGCTACCAGGGCTCTGATGGCTACACCTTC,CASSYQGSDGYTF
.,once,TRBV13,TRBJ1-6,TGTGCCAGCAGCTTGTCAGCTGACTATTCACCCCTCCACTTT,CASSLSADYSPLHF
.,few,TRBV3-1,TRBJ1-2,TGTGCCAGCAGCCAAGTCGTTGAGGAAGAGAGAGGTTATGGCTACACCTTC,CASSQVVEEERGYGYTF
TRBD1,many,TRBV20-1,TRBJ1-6,TGCAGTGCTGGGGGACAGTCTCGTCCGCCCCTCCACTTT,CSAGGQSRPPLHF